A single sample gave rise to the 8 T cell receptor beta chains below, sequenced in a study of patients and donors after allogeneic stem cell transplantation (dated by TCRdb to 2018 to 2021). Library preparation employed RT-PCR. Data came from a NextSeq 550. Using fastp trimming at Q25 and MiXCR clonotype assembly, TCRdb reanalyzed the public sequencing data and kept in-frame beta chains. Each CDR3 protein gets just one entry, which takes the most common genes and DNA from the rows behind it. In this sample the table shows about 200,000 distinct CDR3 sequences, 41% of which occur a single time. The top ten clonotypes cover 33% of the sample. The sequenced sample consisted of blood, either unsorted or a sorted T cell fraction (not recorded which). These receptors were taken from a human donor who was either an allogeneic HSCT recipient or a stem cell or donor lymphocyte infusion donor (not recorded which). It is not recorded whose cells these are; they may come from a transplant donor.

The chain employs TRBV4-1 and TRBJ2-3, with TRBD2 identical over 12 bases. The CDR3 covers 16 residues. Germline CDR1 is MGHRA and CDR2 is YSYEKL. Losses at the gene ends were 4 bases for V and 4 bases for J; bases not matched to a gene: 6. The CDR3 DNA sequence: TGCGCCAGCAGCCCTGGACTAGCGGGGATAGCAGATACGCAGTATTTT. Translated, it gives CASSPGLAGIADTQYF.

This clonotype has just a few counts. The chain couples TRBV27 to TRBJ1-5, with 8 bases that match TRBD1. The V and J ends lost 5 bases and 6 bases, in that order; junction bases with no gene match: 6. Per the germline V gene, CDR1 is MNHEY and CDR2 is SMNVEV (reference sequence). CDR3 size: 14 residues. CDR3 amino acids: CASSPRQGTQPQHF. CDR3 in DNA: TGTGCCAGCAGTCCACGACAGGGGACTCAGCCCCAGCATTTT.

The chain has TRBV15 and TRBJ2-3, with D unclear. The CDR3 extends over 16 amino acids. Germline V gives CDR1 LNHNV, CDR2 YYDKDF (reference sequence). Trimming left V 0 bases short and J 3 bases short, with 13 bases between. The CDR3 here is CATSRDPLGFTDTQYF. In nucleotides, the CDR3 is TGTGCCACCAGCAGAGATCCCCTGGGTTTTACAGATACGCAGTATTTT. Together with reference TRBV15 and TRBJ2-3, the CDR3 gives the full variable domain: DAMVIQNPRYQVTQFGKPVTLSCSQTLNHNVMYWYQQKSSQAPKLLFHYYDKDFNNEADTPDNFQSRRPNTSFCFLDIRSPGLGDTAMYLCATSRDPLGFTDTQYFGPGTRLTVL.

The chain combines TRBV6-1 with TRBJ1-3, with D uncertain. This CDR3 comprises 12 residues. The germline V and J ends were trimmed by 4 bases and 3 bases, with 4 bases remaining between them. The germline CDR1 and CDR2 sequences are MNHNS and SASEGT. The CDR3 sequence is CASSVVGNTIYF. CDR3 DNA: TGTGCCAGCAGTGTGGTTGGAAACACCATATATTTT.

The CDR3 sequence: CATSRIGAWGYNEQFF. The DNA for the CDR3 is TGTGCCACCAGCCGAATAGGGGCTTGGGGGTACAATGAGCAGTTCTTC. The chain recombines TRBV15 with TRBJ2-1; D is tentatively TRBD1 or TRBD2 (5 bases each). The CDR3 has 16 residues. V was clipped by 5 bases and J by 4 bases, with 18 bases between them. Germline CDR1 reads LNHNV; CDR2 reads YYDKDF (reference sequence).

The chain couples TRBV5-1 to TRBJ1-2; a possible D gene is TRBD1 (6 bases). The CDR3 sequence is 14 residues long. Germline V lookup: CDR1 SGHRS, CDR2 YFSETQ. V lost 0 bases, J lost 8 bases, and 14 bases lay in between. The CDR3 sequence: CASSLEWGQGGYTF. CDR3 nucleotide sequence: TGCGCCAGCAGCTTGGAGTGGGGGCAAGGCGGCTACACCTTC.

This clonotype was counted only a few times. This chain links TRBV24-1 with TRBJ2-1; 8 bases match TRBD1. V gave up 4 bases and J gave up 13 bases; unmatched junction bases: 5. Germline-derived CDR1 and CDR2 are KGHDR and SFDVKD. The CDR3 totals 12 residues. The CDR3 is CATSETGTGQFF. DNA for the CDR3: TGTGCCACCAGTGAAACCGGGACAGGACAGTTCTTC.

The chain carries TRBV9 and TRBJ2-7; the match to TRBD2 covers 8 bases. The CDR3 runs to 15 residues. V lost 1 base, J lost 5 bases, and 8 bases stayed unmatched. In germline, CDR1 is SGDLS, CDR2 YYNGEE. CDR3 DNA: TGTGCCAGCAGCGTACTTGGGCTAGCGGGTAACGAGCAGTACTTC. This codes for CASSVLGLAGNEQYF.